This T cell receptor (beta chain) came from a study of CD8 T cells in ankylosing spondylitis. Each CDR3 protein gets one entry after TCRdb re-called the 5' RACE reads with MiXCR. In the table there are around 150,000 distinct CDR3 sequences, approximately 20% of which are singletons. CDR3 length equals 16 residues. V was clipped by 9 bases and J by 1 base; unmatched bases: 10. Germline V gives CDR1 LNHDA, CDR2 SQIVND (reference sequence). Material: blood, either unsorted or a sorted T cell fraction (not recorded which). This clonotype originated in a male donor with ankylosing spondylitis or in good health (not recorded which). The chain is built from TRBV19 and TRBJ2-5, with 11 bases fitting TRBD2. CDR3 in DNA: TGTGCCAGCAGATTGCCCGGGACTAGCGGCCAAGAGACCCAGTACTTC. It translates to CASRLPGTSGQETQYF.